These 21 T cell receptor beta chains originate from one sample sequenced in a study of T cell responses to AZD1222 COVID-19 vaccine. The assay was immunoSEQ multiplex PCR, and TCRdb's table has in-frame clones only and misses some. The sample lists tens of thousands of clones, roughly 88% occurring once. The specimen comprised peripheral blood, sampled on day 0 of MenACWY control vaccination. The receptor source for this set is an adult in good health.

The rearrangement joins TRBV9 to TRBJ1-2; no reliable D call. The V gene's germline CDR1 is SGDLS and CDR2 YYNGEE. Trimming took 1 base from V and 13 from J, leaving 14 bases between them. The CDR3 runs 12 residues. The chain's CDR3 is CASSVSPARLTF. The DNA of the CDR3 is TGTGCCAGCAGCGTATCCCCCGCCCGGCTCACCTTC.

J is TRBJ2-7 and V is TRBV7-9; TRBD2 matches at 9 bases. This CDR3 region has 16 residues. Germline-derived CDR1 and CDR2 are SEHNR and FQNEAQ (reference sequence). The J segment lost 4 bases and the V segment lost 3 bases, leaving 10 bases of the junction unmatched. CDR3: CASSFSRLAGEYEQYF. DNA of the CDR3: TGTGCCAGCAGCTTTAGTAGGTTAGCGGGAGAGTACGAGCAGTACTTC. The full variable domain, completed using reference TRBV7-9 and TRBJ2-7, is DTGVSQNPRHKITKRGQNVTFRCDPISEHNRLYWYRQTLGQGPEFLTYFQNEAQLEKSRLLSDRFSAERPKGSFSTLEIQRTEQGDSAMYLCASSFSRLAGEYEQYFGPGTRLTVT.

The chain links TRBV5-1 to TRBJ1-1; TRBD1 aligns across 11 bases. The CDR3 spans 15 residues. Trimming removed 8 bases from V and 0 bases from J; junction bases left unmatched: 6. Looked up from germline, CDR1 is SGHRS and CDR2 is YFSETQ. The CDR3 reads CASGQGAFMNTEAFF. In nucleotides, the CDR3 is TGCGCCAGTGGACAGGGGGCCTTCATGAACACTGAAGCTTTCTTT.

The chain has TRBV4-3 and TRBJ1-2; D remains unclear. The CDR3 runs to 16 residues. V lost 1 base and J lost 5, with 17 bases in between. The germline CDR1 and CDR2 sequences are LGHNA and YSLEER. In DNA form, the CDR3 reads TGCGCCAGCAGCCAAGGAGCGGCAGGACCCACGTATGGCTACACCTTC. It yields the protein CASSQGAAGPTYGYTF.

V usage is TRBV30 and J usage is TRBJ2-7, with 11 bases aligning to TRBD1. Germline loops: CDR1 GTSNPN, CDR2 SVGIG (reference sequence). The CDR3 spans 14 residues. V shed 6 bases and J 6 bases; nucleotides not matched to a gene: 10. The DNA of the CDR3 is TGTGCCTGCCCCTCCGGGACAGGGGGGTTCGAGCAGTACTTC. Its protein product is CACPSGTGGFEQYF.

The chain is built from TRBV19 and TRBJ1-1; a weak D match, TRBD1 (6 bases). The CDR3 covers 13 residues. The V end lost 5 bases, the J end lost 1 base, and 8 bases lay between the germline ends. Germline V lookup: CDR1 LNHDA, CDR2 SQIVND (reference sequence). CDR3 sequence: CASSQGRNTEAFF. CDR3 in DNA: TGTGCCAGTAGTCAGGGGCGGAACACTGAAGCTTTCTTT.

This clone was found a few times. The chain couples TRBV30 to TRBJ1-3; D ambiguous. From germline, CDR1 is GTSNPN and CDR2 SVGIG (reference sequence). V was pared by 5 bases and J by 0 bases, with 8 bases between. This CDR3 is 13 amino acids long. CDR3 residues: CAWVLNSGNTIYF. The CDR3 nucleotides read TGTGCCTGGGTGTTGAACTCTGGAAACACCATATATTTT.

The chain has TRBV7-8 and TRBJ1-6; D gene unclear. The CDR3 runs 14 residues. V was trimmed by 0 bases and J by 10 bases, leaving 10 bases between them. Germline loops: CDR1 SGHVS, CDR2 FQNEAQ. This chain's CDR3 is CASSLAFRVSPLHF. CDR3 bases: TGTGCCAGCAGCTTAGCGTTCCGGGTCTCACCCCTCCACTTT.

The chain joins TRBV4-2 to TRBJ1-1; no firm D call. Germline-derived CDR1 and CDR2 are LGHNA and YNFKEQ. V shed 3 bases and J shed 1 base, with 6 bases lying between them. The CDR3 length is 13 residues. CDR3 sequence: CASSQIQNTEAFF. DNA for the CDR3: TGTGCCAGCAGCCAGATACAGAACACTGAAGCTTTCTTT.

The chain couples TRBV5-8 to TRBJ2-5; D remains unclear. Trimming removed 2 bases from V and 5 bases from J, with 4 bases in between. The CDR3 contains 11 residues. The germline V gene encodes CDR1 SGHTS and CDR2 YDEGEE. This CDR3 reads CASSLDETQYF. In DNA form, the CDR3 reads TGTGCCAGCAGCTTAGACGAGACCCAGTACTTC.

The chain links TRBV7-2 to TRBJ1-2, with TRBD1 matching over 7 bases. V trimming: 4 bases; J trimming: 7 bases; junction bases outside the gene matches: 6. The CDR3 totals 13 residues. Germline values: CDR1 SGHTA, CDR2 FQGNSA. CDR3 region: CASSSTGRRGYTF. CDR3 sequence (DNA): TGTGCCAGCAGCTCGACAGGGCGCCGTGGCTACACCTTC.

V and J are TRBV9 and TRBJ2-7; 10 bases are shared with TRBD1. The V segment lost 3 bases and the J segment 5 bases; nucleotides outside the gene matches: 8. The CDR3 runs to 15 residues. Germline loops: CDR1 SGDLS, CDR2 YYNGEE. CDR3 region: CASSAPPGQGNEQYF. In DNA form, the CDR3 reads TGTGCCAGCAGCGCGCCACCGGGACAGGGGAACGAGCAGTACTTC.

This chain links TRBV19 with TRBJ1-2; D unclear. V was shortened by 7 bases and J by 4 bases, with 19 bases between the two germline ends. Germline V gene lookup returns CDR1 LNHDA and CDR2 SQIVND (reference sequence). The CDR3 contains 15 residues. CDR3: CASTPEITWGYGYTF. The CDR3 DNA reads TGTGCCAGTACCCCTGAGATAACATGGGGCTATGGCTACACCTTC. Variable domain in full (rest from reference TRBV19 and TRBJ1-2): DGGITQSPKYLFRKEGQNVTLSCEQNLNHDAMYWYRQDPGQGLRLIYYSQIVNDFQKGDIAEGYSVSREKKESFPLTVTSAQKNPTAFYLCASTPEITWGYGYTFGSGTRLTVV.

The chain couples TRBV29-1 to TRBJ2-2; D is undetermined. With 3 bases removed from V and 0 bases from J, the gap between germline ends came to 8 bases. Germline CDR1 SQVTM, CDR2 ANQGSEA. CDR3 length: 14 amino acids. Here the CDR3 reads CSVDQLSNTGELFF. In DNA, the CDR3 is TGCAGCGTTGACCAGCTTTCGAACACCGGGGAGCTGTTTTTT.

This sequence joins TRBV27 and TRBJ2-2; 10 nucleotides line up with TRBD1. The CDR3 has 18 residues. V was clipped by 4 bases and J by 4 bases; unmatched bases: 12. Germline V gene data show CDR1 as MNHEY and CDR2 as SMNVEV (reference sequence). DNA for the CDR3: TGTGCCAGCAGTTGGGGGACAGGGGTTGAGTGGGTCACCGGGGAGCTGTTTTTT. Translation: CASSWGTGVEWVTGELFF.

The chain combines TRBV27 with TRBJ1-2; possibly TRBD1 for D (5 bases). Germline lookup yields CDR1 MNHEY and CDR2 SMNVEV (reference sequence). The CDR3 runs to 14 residues. Trimming cost V 3 bases and J 2 bases, with 10 bases left between them. CDR3 region: CASSLQGGNYGYTF. CDR3 bases: TGTGCCAGCAGTTTGCAGGGCGGGAACTATGGCTACACCTTC.

The V and J genes are TRBV10-1 and TRBJ2-7, with D perhaps matching TRBD2 (6 bases). The V end was cut by 4 bases, the J end by 2 bases, with 15 bases between. The CDR3 has 15 residues. CDR1 is WNHNN and CDR2 is SYGVQD in the germline V gene (reference sequence). In DNA form, the CDR3 reads TGCGCCAGCAGTGTTGCGAGGGAGGACCCCTACGAGCAGTACTTC. The encoded protein is CASSVAREDPYEQYF.

The chain uses TRBV27 and TRBJ1-6, with D possibly TRBD1 on 6 matching bases. The CDR3 sequence is 16 residues long. The germline CDR1 and CDR2 sequences are MNHEY and SMNVEV (reference sequence). V lost 5 bases, J lost 3 bases, and 14 bases lay in between. Here the CDR3 reads CASSPDRINYNSPLHF. CDR3 sequence (DNA): TGTGCCAGCAGTCCCGACAGGATAAACTATAATTCACCCCTCCACTTT.

The CDR3 region is CASIPTDRAGANVLTF. CDR3 DNA: TGTGCCAGCATCCCTACCGACAGGGCTGGGGCCAACGTCCTGACTTTC. The J gene is TRBJ2-6, the V gene TRBV11-3; 7 nucleotides match TRBD1. This CDR3 region has 16 residues. The V and J ends lost 7 bases and 2 bases, in that order; junction bases with no gene match: 8. Germline assignment: CDR1 SGHNT and CDR2 YENEEA.

The V gene is TRBV3-1 (or the pseudogene TRBV3-2), the J gene TRBJ1-2; perhaps TRBD1 as D (5 bases). Per germline, CDR1 LGHDT and CDR2 YNNKEL (reference sequence). Trimming took off 0 bases at V and 9 bases at J, with 11 bases between the two ends. The CDR3 runs 13 residues. The chain's CDR3 is CASSQDRAGSYTF. CDR3 sequence (DNA): TGTGCCAGCAGCCAAGACAGGGCTGGAAGCTACACCTTC.

The rearrangement joins TRBV19 to TRBJ2-2; 11 bases match TRBD2. Germline CDR1 and CDR2: LNHDA and SQIVND (reference sequence). The CDR3 is 19 amino acids. V gave up 2 bases and J gave up 3 bases; unmatched junction bases: 11. Written as DNA, the CDR3 is TGTGCCAGTAGTATACCGCCCCCACTAGCGGGAGCTGACACCGGGGAGCTGTTTTTT. This encodes CASSIPPPLAGADTGELFF.